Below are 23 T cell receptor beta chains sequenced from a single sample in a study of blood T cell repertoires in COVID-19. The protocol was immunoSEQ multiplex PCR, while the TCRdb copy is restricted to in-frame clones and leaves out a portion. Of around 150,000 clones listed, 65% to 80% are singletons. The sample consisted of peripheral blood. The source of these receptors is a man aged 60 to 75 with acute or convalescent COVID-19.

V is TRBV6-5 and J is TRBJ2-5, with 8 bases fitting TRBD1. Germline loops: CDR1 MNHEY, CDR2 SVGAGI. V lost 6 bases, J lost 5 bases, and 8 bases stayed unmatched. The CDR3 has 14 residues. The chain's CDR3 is CASSATGGSETQYF. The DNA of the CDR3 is TGTGCCAGCAGCGCAACAGGGGGGTCCGAGACCCAGTACTTC.

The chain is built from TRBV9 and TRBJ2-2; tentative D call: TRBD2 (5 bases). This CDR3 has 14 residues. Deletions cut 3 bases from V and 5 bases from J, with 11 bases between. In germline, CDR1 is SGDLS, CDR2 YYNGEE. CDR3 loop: CASSASLETGELFF. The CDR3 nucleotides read TGTGCCAGCAGCGCCTCACTAGAAACCGGGGAGCTGTTTTTT.

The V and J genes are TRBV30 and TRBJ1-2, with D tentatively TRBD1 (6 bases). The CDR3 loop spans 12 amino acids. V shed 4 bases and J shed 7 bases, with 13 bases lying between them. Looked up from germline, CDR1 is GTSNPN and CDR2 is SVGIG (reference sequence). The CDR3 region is CAWTGGRSGYTF. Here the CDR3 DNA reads TGTGCCTGGACCGGGGGGCGGAGTGGCTACACCTTC.

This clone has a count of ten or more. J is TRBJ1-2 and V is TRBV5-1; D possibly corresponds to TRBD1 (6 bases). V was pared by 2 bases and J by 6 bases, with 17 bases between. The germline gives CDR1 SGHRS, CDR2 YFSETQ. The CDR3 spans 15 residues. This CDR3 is CASSFTGTKGDGYTF. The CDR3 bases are TGCGCCAGCAGCTTCACGGGGACAAAAGGCGATGGCTACACCTTC.

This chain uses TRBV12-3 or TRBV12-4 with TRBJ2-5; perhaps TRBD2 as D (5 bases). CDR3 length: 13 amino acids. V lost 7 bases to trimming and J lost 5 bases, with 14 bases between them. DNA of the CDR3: TGTGCCAGCACTCCTGGAGGTTTGGAGACCCAGTACTTC. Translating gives CASTPGGLETQYF.

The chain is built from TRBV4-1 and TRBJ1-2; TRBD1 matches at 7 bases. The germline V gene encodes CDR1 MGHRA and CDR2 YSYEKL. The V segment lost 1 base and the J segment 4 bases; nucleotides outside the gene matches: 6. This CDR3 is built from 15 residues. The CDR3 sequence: CASSQGAGGPYGYTF. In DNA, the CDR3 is TGCGCCAGCAGCCAAGGGGCAGGGGGACCCTATGGCTACACCTTC.

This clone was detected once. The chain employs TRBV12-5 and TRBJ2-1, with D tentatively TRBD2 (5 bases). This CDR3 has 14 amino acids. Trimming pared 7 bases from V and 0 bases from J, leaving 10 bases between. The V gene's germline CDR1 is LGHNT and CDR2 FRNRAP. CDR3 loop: CASALGSSYNEQFF. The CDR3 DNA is TGTGCTAGTGCGCTAGGGAGCTCCTACAATGAGCAGTTCTTC.

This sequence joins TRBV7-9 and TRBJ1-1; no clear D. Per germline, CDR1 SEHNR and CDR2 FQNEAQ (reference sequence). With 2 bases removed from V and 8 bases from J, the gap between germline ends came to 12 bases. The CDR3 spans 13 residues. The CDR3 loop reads CASSLNQATEAFF. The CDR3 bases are TGTGCCAGCAGCTTAAACCAGGCTACAGAAGCTTTCTTT.

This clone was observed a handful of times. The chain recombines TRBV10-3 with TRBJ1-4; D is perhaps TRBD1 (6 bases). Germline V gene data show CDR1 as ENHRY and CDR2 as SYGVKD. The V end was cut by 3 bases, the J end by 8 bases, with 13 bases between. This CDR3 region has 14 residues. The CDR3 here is CAISDSRGHEKLFF. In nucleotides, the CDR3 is TGTGCCATCAGTGACTCCAGGGGACACGAAAAACTGTTTTTT.

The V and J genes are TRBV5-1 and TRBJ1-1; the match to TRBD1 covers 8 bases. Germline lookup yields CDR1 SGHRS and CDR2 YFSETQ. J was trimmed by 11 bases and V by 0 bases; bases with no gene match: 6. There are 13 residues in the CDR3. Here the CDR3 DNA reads TGCGCCAGCAGCTTGGAACAGGGGGTTGGGGCTTTCTTT. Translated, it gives CASSLEQGVGAFF.

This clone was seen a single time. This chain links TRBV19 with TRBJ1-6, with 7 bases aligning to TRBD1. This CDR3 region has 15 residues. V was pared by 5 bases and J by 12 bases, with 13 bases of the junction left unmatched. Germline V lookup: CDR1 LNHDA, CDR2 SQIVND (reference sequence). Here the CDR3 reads CASSVPGQIFEPLHF. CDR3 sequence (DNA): TGTGCCAGTAGTGTTCCGGGACAGATTTTCGAACCCCTCCACTTT.

Written as DNA, the CDR3 is TGTGCCACCAGTGACCCTCCGGGGGAGACCCAGTACTTC. Translation: CATSDPPGETQYF. The J gene is TRBJ2-5, the V gene TRBV24-1; tentatively, D is TRBD2 (5 bases). Per germline, CDR1 KGHDR and CDR2 SFDVKD. CDR3 length: 13 residues. V was shortened by 4 bases and J by 5 bases, with 10 bases between the two germline ends.

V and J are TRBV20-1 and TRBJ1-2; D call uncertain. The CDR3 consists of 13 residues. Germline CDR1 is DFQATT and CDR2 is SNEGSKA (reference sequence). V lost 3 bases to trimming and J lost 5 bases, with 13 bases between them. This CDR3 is CSASFLSGYGYTF. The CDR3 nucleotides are TGCAGTGCTAGTTTCCTTTCGGGTTATGGCTACACCTTC.

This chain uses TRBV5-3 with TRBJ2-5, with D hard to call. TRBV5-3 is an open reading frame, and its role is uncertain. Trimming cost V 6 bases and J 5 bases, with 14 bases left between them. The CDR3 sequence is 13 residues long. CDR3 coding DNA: TGTGCCAGAACCCCAGTTGTGCGGGAGACCCAGTACTTC. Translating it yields CARTPVVRETQYF.

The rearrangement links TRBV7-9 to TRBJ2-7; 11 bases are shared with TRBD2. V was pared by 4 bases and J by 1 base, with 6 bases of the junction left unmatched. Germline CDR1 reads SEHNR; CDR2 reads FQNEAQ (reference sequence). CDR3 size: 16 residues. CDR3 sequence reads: CASSSLTSGGSYEQYF. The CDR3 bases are TGTGCCAGCAGCTCCTTAACTAGCGGGGGTTCCTACGAGCAGTACTTC.

DNA of the CDR3: TGTGCCAGCAGTTACCAATCATTCCGGGACAGGGTAGTACGGACCGGGGAGCTGTTTTTT. This codes for CASSYQSFRDRVVRTGELFF. The V gene is TRBV6-2 or TRBV6-3, the J gene TRBJ2-2; 9 bases line up with TRBD1. Germline V CDR1 and CDR2: MNHEY, SVGEGT. The V gene end was trimmed by 2 bases and the J gene end by 5 bases; junction bases not matched to a gene: 18. CDR3 length equals 20 residues.

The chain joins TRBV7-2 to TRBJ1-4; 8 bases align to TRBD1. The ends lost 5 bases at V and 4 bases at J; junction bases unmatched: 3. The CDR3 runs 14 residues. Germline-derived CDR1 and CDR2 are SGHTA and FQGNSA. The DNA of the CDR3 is TGTGCCAGCAGCCGGACAGGGAGTAATGAAAAACTGTTTTTT. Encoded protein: CASSRTGSNEKLFF.

The CDR3 coding sequence is TGTGCCAGCAGTTACTCGAGCGGGGGGGCCAACGAGCAGTACTTC. This sequence encodes CASSYSSGGANEQYF. The J gene is TRBJ2-7, the V gene TRBV6-5; 10 bases match TRBD2. After removal of 0 bases from V and 5 bases from J, the junction contained 4 bases not matched to a gene. This CDR3 comprises 15 residues. CDR1 is MNHEY, CDR2 SVGAGI, per germline.

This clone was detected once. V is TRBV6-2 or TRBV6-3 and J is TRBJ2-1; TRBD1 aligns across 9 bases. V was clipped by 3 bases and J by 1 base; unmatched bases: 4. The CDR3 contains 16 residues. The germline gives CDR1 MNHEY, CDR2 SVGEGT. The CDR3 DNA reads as TGTGCCAGCAGTTATTTCGGGACAGGGTCCTACAATGAGCAGTTCTTC. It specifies CASSYFGTGSYNEQFF.

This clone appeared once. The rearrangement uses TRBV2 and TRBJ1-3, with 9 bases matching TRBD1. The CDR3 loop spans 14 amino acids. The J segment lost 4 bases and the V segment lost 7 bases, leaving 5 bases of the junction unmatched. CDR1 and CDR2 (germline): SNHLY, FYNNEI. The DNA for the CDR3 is TGTGCCAGCATTAGGACAGGGGTCGGAAACACCATATATTTT. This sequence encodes CASIRTGVGNTIYF. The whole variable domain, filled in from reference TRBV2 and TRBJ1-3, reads EPEVTQTPSHQVTQMGQEVILRCVPISNHLYFYWYRQILGQKVEFLVSFYNNEISEKSEIFDDQFSVERPDGSNFTLKIRSTKLEDSAMYFCASIRTGVGNTIYFGEGSWLTVV.

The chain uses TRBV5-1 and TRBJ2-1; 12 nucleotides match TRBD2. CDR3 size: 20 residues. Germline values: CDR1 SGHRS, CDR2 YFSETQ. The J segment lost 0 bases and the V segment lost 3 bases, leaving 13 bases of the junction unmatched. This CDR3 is CASSSIGLAGLISSYNEQFF. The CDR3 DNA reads TGCGCCAGCAGCTCGATTGGACTAGCGGGACTGATCAGCTCCTACAATGAGCAGTTCTTC.

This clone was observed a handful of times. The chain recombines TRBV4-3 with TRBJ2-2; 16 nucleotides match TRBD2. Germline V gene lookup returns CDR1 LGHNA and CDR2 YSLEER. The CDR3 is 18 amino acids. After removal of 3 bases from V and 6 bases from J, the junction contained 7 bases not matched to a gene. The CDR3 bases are TGCGCCAGCAGCCACGCGGGACTAGCGGGGGGGCCTGCCGGGGAGCTGTTTTTT. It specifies CASSHAGLAGGPAGELFF.

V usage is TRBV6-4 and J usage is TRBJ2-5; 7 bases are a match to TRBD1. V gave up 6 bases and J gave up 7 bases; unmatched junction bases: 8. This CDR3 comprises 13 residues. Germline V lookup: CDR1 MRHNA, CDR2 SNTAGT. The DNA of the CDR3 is TGTGCCAGCAGCGTCGACAGGGATGGGACCCAGTACTTC. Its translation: CASSVDRDGTQYF.